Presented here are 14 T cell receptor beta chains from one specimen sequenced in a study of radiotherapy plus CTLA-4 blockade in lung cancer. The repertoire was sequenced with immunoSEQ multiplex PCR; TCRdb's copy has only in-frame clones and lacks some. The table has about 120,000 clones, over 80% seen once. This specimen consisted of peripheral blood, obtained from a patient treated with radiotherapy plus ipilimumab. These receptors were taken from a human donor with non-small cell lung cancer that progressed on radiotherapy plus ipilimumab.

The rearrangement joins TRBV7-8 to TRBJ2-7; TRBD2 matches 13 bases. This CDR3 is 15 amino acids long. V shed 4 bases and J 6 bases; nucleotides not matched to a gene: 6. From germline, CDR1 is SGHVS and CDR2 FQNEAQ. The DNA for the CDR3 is TGTGCCAGCAGCTCACTAGCGGGAGGGCCATTCGAGCAGTACTTC. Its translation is CASSSLAGGPFEQYF.

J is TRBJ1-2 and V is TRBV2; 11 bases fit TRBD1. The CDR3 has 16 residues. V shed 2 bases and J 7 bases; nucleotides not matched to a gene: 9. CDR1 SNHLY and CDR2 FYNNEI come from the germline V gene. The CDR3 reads CASSERRVGTGGGYTF. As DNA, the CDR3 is TGTGCCAGCAGTGAAAGACGCGTCGGGACAGGGGGTGGCTACACCTTC.

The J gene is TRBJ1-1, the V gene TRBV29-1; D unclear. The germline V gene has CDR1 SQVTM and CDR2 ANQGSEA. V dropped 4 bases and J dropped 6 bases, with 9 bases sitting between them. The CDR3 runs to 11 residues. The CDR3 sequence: CSVGGFSEAFF. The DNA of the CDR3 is TGCAGCGTTGGAGGGTTCTCTGAAGCTTTCTTT.

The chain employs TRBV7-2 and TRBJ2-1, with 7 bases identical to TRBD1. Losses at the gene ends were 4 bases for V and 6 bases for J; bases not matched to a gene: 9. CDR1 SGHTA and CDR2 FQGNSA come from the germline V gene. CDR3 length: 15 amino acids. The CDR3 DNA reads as TGTGCCAGCAGCTGGACCGGGACAGACCTCAATGAGCAGTTCTTC. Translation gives CASSWTGTDLNEQFF.

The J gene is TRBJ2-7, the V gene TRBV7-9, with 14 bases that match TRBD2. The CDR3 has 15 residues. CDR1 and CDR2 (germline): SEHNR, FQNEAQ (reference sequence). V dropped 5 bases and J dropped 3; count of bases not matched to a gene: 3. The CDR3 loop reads CASSPGLAGVYEQYF. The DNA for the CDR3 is TGTGCCAGCAGCCCGGGACTAGCGGGAGTCTACGAGCAGTACTTC.

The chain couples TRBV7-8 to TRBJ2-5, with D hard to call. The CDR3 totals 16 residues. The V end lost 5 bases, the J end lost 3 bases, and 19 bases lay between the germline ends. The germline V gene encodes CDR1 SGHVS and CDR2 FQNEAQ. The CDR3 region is CASSPQLPVNEETQYF. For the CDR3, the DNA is TGTGCCAGCAGCCCTCAACTCCCCGTGAATGAAGAGACCCAGTACTTC.

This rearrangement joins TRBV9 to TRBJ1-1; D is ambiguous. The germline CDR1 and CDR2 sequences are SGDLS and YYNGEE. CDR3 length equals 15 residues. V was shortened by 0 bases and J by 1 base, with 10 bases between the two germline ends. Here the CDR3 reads CASSVVGGPNTEAFF. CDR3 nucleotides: TGTGCCAGCAGCGTAGTTGGAGGTCCGAACACTGAAGCTTTCTTT.

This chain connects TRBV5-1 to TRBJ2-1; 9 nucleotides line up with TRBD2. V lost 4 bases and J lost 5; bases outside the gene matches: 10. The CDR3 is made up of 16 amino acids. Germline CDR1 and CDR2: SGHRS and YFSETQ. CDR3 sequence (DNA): TGCGCCAGCAGCCCCAAGCCGGGACTAGCCCACAATGAGCAGTTCTTC. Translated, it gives CASSPKPGLAHNEQFF.

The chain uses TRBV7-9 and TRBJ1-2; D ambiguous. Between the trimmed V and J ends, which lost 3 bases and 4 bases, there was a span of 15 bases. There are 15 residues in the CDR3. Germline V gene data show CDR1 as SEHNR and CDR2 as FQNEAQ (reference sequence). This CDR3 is CASSFSGRLPYGYTF. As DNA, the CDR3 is TGTGCCAGCAGCTTCTCCGGGCGCCTCCCCTATGGCTACACCTTC. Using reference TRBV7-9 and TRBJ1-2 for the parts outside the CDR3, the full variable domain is DTGVSQNPRHKITKRGQNVTFRCDPISEHNRLYWYRQTLGQGPEFLTYFQNEAQLEKSRLLSDRFSAERPKGSFSTLEIQRTEQGDSAMYLCASSFSGRLPYGYTFGSGTRLTVV.

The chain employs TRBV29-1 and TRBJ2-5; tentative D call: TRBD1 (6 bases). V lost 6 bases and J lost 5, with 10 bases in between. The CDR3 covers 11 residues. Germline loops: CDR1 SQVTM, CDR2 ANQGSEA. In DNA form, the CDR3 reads TGCAGCGTCCAGGGGCTTGAGACCCAGTACTTC. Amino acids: CSVQGLETQYF.

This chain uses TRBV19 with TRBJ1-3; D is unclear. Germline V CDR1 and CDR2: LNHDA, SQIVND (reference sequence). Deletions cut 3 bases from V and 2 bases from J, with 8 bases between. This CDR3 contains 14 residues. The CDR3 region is CASSISAAGNTIYF. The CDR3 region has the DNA TGTGCCAGTAGTATTTCCGCAGCTGGAAACACCATATATTTT.

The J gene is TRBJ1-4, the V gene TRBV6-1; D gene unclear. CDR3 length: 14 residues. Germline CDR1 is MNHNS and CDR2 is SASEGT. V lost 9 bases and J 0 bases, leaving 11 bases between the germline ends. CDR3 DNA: TGTGCCAGTCATAACCCTGCAACTAATGAAAAACTGTTTTTT. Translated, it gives CASHNPATNEKLFF.

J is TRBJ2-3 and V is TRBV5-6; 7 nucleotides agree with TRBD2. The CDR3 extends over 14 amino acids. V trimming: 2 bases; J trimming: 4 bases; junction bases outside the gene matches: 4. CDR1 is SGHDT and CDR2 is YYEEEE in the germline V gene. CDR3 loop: CASSLGRESDTQYF. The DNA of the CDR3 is TGTGCCAGCAGCTTAGGGAGGGAGTCAGATACGCAGTATTTT.

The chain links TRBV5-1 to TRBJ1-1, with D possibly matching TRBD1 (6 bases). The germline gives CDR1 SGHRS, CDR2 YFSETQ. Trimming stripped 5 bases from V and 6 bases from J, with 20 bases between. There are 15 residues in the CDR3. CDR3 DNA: TGCGCCAGCAGTACAACAGGGACCCCAACCTCTGAAGCTTTCTTT. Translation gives CASSTTGTPTSEAFF.